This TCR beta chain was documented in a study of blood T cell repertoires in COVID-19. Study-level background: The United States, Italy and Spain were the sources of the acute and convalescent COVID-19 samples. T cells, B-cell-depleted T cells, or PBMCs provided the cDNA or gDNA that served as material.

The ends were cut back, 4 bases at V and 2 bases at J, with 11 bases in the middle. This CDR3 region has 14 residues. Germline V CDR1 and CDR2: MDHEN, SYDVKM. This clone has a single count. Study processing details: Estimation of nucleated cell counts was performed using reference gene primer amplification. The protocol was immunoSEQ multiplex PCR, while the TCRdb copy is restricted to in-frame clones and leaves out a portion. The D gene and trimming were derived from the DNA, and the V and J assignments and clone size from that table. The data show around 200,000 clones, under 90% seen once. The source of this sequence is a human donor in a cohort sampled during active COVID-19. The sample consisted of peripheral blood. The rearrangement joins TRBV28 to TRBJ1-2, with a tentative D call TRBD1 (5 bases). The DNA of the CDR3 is TGTGCCAGCAGTTGGAGGGACGGAAACTATGGCTACACCTTC. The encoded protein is CASSWRDGNYGYTF.